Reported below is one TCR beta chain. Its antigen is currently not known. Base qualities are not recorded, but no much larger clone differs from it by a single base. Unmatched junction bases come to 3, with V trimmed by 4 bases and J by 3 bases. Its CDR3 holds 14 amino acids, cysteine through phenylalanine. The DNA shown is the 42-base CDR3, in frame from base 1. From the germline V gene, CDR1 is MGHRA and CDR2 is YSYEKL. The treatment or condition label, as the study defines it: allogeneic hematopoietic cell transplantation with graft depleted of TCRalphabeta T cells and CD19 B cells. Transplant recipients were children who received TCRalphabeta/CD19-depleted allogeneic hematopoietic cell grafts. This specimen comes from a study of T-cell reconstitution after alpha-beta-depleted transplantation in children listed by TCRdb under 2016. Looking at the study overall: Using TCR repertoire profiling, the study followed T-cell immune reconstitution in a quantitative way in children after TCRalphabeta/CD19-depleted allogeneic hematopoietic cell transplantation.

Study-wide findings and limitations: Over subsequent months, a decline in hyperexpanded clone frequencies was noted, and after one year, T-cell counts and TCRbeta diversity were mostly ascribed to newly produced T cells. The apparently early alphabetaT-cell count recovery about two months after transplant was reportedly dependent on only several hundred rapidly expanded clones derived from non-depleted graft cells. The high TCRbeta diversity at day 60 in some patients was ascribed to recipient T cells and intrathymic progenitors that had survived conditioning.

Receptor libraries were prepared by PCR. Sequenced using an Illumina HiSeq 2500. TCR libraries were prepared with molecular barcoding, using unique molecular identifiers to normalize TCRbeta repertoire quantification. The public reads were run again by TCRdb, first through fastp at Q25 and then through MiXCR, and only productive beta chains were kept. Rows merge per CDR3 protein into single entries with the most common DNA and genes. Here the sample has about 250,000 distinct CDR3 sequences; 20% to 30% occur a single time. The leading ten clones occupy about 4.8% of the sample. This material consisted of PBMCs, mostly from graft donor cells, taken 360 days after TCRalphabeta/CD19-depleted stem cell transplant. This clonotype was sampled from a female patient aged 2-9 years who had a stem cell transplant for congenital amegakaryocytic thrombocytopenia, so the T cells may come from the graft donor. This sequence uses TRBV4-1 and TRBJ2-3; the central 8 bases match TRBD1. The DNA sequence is TGCGCCAGCAGCCTGGGACAGGCGACAGATACGCAGTATTTT. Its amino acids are CASSLGQATDTQYF.